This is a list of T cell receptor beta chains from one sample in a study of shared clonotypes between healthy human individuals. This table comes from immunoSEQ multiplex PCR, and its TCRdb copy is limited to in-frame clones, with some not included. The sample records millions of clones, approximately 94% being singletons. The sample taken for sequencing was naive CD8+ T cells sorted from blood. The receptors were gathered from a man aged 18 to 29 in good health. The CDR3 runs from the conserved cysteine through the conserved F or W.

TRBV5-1,CASRTTETGGFYEQYF
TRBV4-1,CASSQTLPGQGAGGYTF
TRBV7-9,CASSSTGTETQYF
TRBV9,CASSVGTAGSYEQYF
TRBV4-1,CASSQENRDEAFF
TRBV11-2,CASSLGGAQETQYF
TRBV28,CASSLLRGFGNQPQHF
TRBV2,CASLRLAYEQYF
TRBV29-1,CSVDLGPGYEQYF
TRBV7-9,CASSTERTVIFYGYTF
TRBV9,CASSVGLANNEQFF
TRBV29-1,CSALLAGMNTGELFF
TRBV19,CASRERQGSNQPQHF
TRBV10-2,CASSESLAGGLGTDTQYF
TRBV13,CASSPLGTGPDTQYF
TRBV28,CASSLGGGWEQYF
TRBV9,CASSVAGEFGYTF
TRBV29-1,CSVLGTDGQTHNEQFF
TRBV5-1,CASSLWLAGETQYF
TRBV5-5,CASSLGQGLSYEQYF
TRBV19,CASSQDWGRTSYEQYF
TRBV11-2,CASSLEPTAIYEQYF
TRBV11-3,CASSPRQGTLPHSNQPQHF
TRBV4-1,CASSQEPGQGGYEQYF
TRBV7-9,CASSFSSYNEQFF
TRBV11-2,CASSHPGGTEAFF
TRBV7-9,CASSYGQQETQYF
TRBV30,CAWSVGLAEKPQETQYF
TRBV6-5,CASSLGGYGYTF
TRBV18,CASSSLPGTVLNTEAFF
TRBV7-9,CASSAQGPTHNEQFF
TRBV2,CASSDKDLNTEAFF
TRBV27,CASSLVEGPYEQYF
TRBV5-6,CASSLEWGVAGAETQYF
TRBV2,CASSEAHGSFGYTF
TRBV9,CASSVAYSYNEQFF
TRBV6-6,CASSLEGGQYEAFF
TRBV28,CASSLGCYEQYF
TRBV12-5,CASGQGASYEQYF
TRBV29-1,CSVEVYTEAFF
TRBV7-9,CASSLLDRGPTNEKLFF
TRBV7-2,CASSLALATYNEQFF
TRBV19,CASSITAWHYGYTF
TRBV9,CASSTPTGVQETQYF
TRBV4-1,CASSQTAGSYEQYF
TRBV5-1,CASSLGNEQYF
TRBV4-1,CASSLLAGDTDTQYF
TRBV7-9,CASSPAGQGYEQYF
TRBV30,CAWSGLDGYTF
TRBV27,CASSLSAGTGSYEQYF